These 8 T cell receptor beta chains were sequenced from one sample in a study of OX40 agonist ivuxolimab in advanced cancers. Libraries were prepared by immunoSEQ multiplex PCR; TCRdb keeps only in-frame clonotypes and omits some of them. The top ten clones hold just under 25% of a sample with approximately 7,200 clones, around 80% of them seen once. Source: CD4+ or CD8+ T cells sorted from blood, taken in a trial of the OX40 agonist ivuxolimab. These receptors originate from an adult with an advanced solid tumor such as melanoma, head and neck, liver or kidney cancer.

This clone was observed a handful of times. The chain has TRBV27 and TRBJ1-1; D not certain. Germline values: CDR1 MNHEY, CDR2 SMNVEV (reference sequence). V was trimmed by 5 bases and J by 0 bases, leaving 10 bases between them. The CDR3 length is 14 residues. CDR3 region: CASSTVAMNTEAFF. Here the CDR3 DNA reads TGTGCCAGCAGTACAGTAGCCATGAACACTGAAGCTTTCTTT.

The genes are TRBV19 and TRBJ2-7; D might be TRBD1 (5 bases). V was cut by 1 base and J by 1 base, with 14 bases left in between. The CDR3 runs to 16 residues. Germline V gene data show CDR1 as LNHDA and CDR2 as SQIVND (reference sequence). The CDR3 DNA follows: TGTGCCAGTAGTATAGCCTCAGGGAATCCTTCCTACGAGCAGTACTTC. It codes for CASSIASGNPSYEQYF.

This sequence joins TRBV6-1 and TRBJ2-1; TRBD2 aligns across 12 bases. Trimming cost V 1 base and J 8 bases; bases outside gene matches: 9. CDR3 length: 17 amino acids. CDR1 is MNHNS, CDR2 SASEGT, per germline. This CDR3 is CASSEGPLAGGVDEQFF. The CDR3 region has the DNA TGTGCCAGCAGTGAAGGCCCTCTAGCGGGGGGGGTCGATGAGCAGTTCTTC.

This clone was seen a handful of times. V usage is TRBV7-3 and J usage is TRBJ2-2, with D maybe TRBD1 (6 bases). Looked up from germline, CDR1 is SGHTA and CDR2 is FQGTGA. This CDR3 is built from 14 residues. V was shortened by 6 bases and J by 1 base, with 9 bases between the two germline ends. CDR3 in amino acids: CASRLDRNTGELFF. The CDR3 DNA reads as TGTGCCAGCAGACTGGACAGGAACACCGGGGAGCTGTTTTTT. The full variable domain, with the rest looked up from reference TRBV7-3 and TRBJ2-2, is GAGVSQTPSNKVTEKGKYVELRCDPISGHTALYWYRQSLGQGPEFLIYFQGTGAADDSGLPNDRFFAVRPEGSVSTLKIQRTERGDSAVYLCASRLDRNTGELFFGEGSRLTVL.

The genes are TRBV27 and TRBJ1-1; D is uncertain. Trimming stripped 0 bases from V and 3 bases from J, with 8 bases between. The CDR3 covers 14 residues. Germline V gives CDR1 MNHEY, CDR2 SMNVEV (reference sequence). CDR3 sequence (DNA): TGTGCCAGCAGTTTATCAGGGCCGGACACTGAAGCTTTCTTT. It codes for CASSLSGPDTEAFF.

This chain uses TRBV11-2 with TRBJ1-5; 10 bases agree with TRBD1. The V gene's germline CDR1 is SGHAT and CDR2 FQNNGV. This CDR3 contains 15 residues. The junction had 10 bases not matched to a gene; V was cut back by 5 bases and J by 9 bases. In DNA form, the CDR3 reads TGTGCCAGCAGCACGGGACAGGGGCCGAAGTGGCCCCAGCATTTT. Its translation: CASSTGQGPKWPQHF.

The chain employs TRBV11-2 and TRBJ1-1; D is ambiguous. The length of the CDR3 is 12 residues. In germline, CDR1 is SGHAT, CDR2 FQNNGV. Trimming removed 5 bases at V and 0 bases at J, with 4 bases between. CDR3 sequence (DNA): TGTGCCAGCAGCATATTGAACACTGAAGCTTTCTTT. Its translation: CASSILNTEAFF.

This chain's CDR3 is CASSLVPGAYEQYF. The CDR3 DNA is TGCGCCAGCAGCTTGGTGCCGGGGGCCTACGAGCAGTACTTC. The chain employs TRBV5-1 and TRBJ2-7; tentatively, D is TRBD2 (6 bases). V lost 0 bases, J lost 2 bases, and 9 bases lay in between. CDR3 size: 14 residues. In germline, CDR1 is SGHRS, CDR2 YFSETQ.